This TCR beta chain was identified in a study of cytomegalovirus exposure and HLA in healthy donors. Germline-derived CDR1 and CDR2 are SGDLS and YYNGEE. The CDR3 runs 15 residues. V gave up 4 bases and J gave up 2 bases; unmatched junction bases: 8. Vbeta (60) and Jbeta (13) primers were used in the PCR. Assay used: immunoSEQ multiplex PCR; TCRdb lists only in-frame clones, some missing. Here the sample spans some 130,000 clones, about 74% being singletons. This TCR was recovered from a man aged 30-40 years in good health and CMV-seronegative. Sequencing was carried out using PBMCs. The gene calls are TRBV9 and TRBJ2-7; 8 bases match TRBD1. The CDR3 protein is CASSTSPGQAYEQYF. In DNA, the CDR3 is TGTGCCAGCAGCACAAGTCCGGGACAGGCCTACGAGCAGTACTTC.